Described below is a single T cell receptor beta chain sequence and its context. In the study's own analysis: How many nucleated cells were present was estimated from reference gene primer amplification. Method: immunoSEQ multiplex PCR; TCRdb's copy keeps in-frame clones and lacks some. V, J and clone size are taken as reported in that table, and D and trimming were inferred from the DNA itself. The repertoire consists of about 180,000 clones, with roughly four fifths occurring once and the leading ten covering less than 10%. The record originates from a study of blood T cell repertoires in COVID-19. About the research overall: Both acute and convalescent COVID-19 samples were obtained from the United States, Italy and Spain.

The germline V gene encodes CDR1 MNHEY and CDR2 SVGEGT. The CDR3 totals 16 residues. Trimming took 2 bases from V and 4 from J; bases not matched to a gene: 3. Sequencing was performed on peripheral blood. The sequence derives from a woman between 65 and 79 years old with COVID-19, enrolled during active disease. V and J are TRBV6-2 or TRBV6-3 and TRBJ2-7; TRBD2 matches 15 bases. The CDR3 spells CASSYGLAGGPYEQYF. DNA for the CDR3: TGTGCCAGCAGTTACGGACTAGCGGGAGGGCCTTACGAGCAGTACTTC.